This T cell receptor beta chain was identified during a study of T cells in Graves' hyperthyroidism and ophthalmopathy (dated by TCRdb to between 2019 and 2020). The study in broad terms: Peripheral blood samples were taken at the time of initial diagnosis, prior to any treatment. A discovery cohort of around 100 patients, about 43 with Graves' ophthalmopathy and 55 to 60 with stable Graves' hyperthyroidism, was used to find distinguishing TCR V-J signatures. Prospective prediction of ophthalmopathy was tested in an independent validation cohort of fewer than 20 hyperthyroidism patients and 17 patients who later progressed to ophthalmopathy. The 100 discovery patients were randomly split 7:3 into training and test sets. Thyroid tissue and blood T-cell repertoires from more than five Graves' hyperthyroidism patients were also compared in the study. After sampling, hyperthyroidism patients received methimazole starting at 30 mg daily, and ophthalmopathy patients received high-dose intravenous methylprednisolone. TCR Vbeta CDR3 sequencing of approximately 140 peripheral blood samples (43 ophthalmopathy, under 80 hyperthyroidism and around 17 progressor patients) is reported in the paper. Here is what the overall study found, with its caveats: No statistical method was used to set the sample size in advance, and investigators knew the group allocation. Most expanded thyroid clonotypes (frequency above 0.001) were also detected in blood, suggesting blood repertoires may reflect thyroid immune responses. A model built on a 13 V-J signature distinguished ophthalmopathy from stable hyperthyroidism, reaching about 88% sensitivity and about 81% specificity in cross-validation and 80%/75% in testing. In validation, the model predicted progression to ophthalmopathy a median of 6.5 months before onset, with approximately 71% sensitivity and about 72% specificity.

To note about this clonotype: Its antigen has not been determined. No base quality values were provided; no much bigger clone lies one nucleotide off.

Hyperthyroidism patients were newly diagnosed, had a disease duration of under 2 months, and were aged 18 to 65 years. Exclusion was applied to patients with uncontrolled infections, other autoimmune diseases, pregnancy or lactation. Diagnoses relied on clinical symptoms, serum thyroxine and TRAb, thyroid ultrasound and orbital computed tomography. Blood from progressor patients was collected at the time of first diagnosis with hyperthyroidism, before any ophthalmopathy symptoms had appeared. PBMCs were separated from roughly 9.3 ml of fresh peripheral blood using Ficoll-Paque density gradient centrifugation. Progressor patients were defined as those initially diagnosed with Graves' hyperthyroidism in whom ophthalmopathy developed during follow-up. Total RNA was extracted with Trizol reagent, and quality was checked on an Agilent 2100 Bioanalyzer. The TCR beta CDR3 regions were amplified from RNA transcripts. A first-round RT-PCR of the TCR CDR3 used the HTBI primer set with the Qiagen OneStep RT-PCR kit. The libraries were constructed in a second round of multiplex PCR and then size-selected and purified. The libraries were sequenced on an Illumina HiSeq2000 using paired-end 100 bp reads. The study's processing was this. Raw data were processed with SOAPnuke, discarding reads with adapters, uncalled bases, mean Phred below 15, or no exact constant-primer or identifier match. COPE v1.2.5 was used to merge the high-quality paired reads, and each unique nucleotide sequence was defined as a clonotype. MiTCR v1.1 was used to align the clonotypes against IMGT TRBV, TRBD and TRBJ reference segments. Only V-J combinations with frequency above 0.0001, covering approximately 99% of repertoires, were analysed. The TCS score was defined as F50 (clonal expansion) divided by E x V (chaos), with BLOSUM62-based TCRdist calculated between CDR3 peptides within each V-J. Welch's t-statistics and random forest reduced roughly 500 V-J features to 13, which were used in a naive Bayes classifier (R e1071). The public reads were reprocessed in TCRdb via fastp at Q25 and MiXCR, keeping in-frame beta chains. Each CDR3 protein gets just one entry, which takes the most common genes and DNA from the rows behind it. None of the V and J calls come from the authors' own analysis; TCRdb made them. This sample comprises 280,000 or so distinct CDR3 sequences, about 25% of them detected only once. The ten most abundant clones make up around 28% of the sample.

The CDR3 holds 22 amino acids from the cysteine to the phenylalanine. Only CDR3 DNA remains: 66 bases, in frame from the first base. V is cut back by 3 bases and J by 0 bases, with 17 bases in the junction unmatched. The germline V gene yields LGHNT for CDR1 and FRNRAP for CDR2. The clonotype was recovered from a man between 40 and 49 years old with Graves' hyperthyroidism that later progressed to Graves' ophthalmopathy. Sequenced: blood. The chain joins TRBV12-5 to TRBJ2-7, with 16 bases aligning to TRBD2. Here is the DNA: TGTGCTAGTGGTTTCCGAACCGCTCTACCGGGACTAGCGGGGGGGACCTCCTACGAGCAGTACTTC. This codes for CASGFRTALPGLAGGTSYEQYF.